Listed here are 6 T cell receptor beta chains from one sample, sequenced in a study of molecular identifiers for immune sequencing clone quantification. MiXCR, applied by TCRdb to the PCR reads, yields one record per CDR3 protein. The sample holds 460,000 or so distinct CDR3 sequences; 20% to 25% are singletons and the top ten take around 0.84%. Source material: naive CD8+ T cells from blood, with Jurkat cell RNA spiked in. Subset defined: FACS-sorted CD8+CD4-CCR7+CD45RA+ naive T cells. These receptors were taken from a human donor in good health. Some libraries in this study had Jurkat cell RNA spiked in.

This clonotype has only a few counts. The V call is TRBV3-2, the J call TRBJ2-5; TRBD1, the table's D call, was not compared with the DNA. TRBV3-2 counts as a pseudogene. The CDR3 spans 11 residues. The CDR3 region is CASSRGQRKCF. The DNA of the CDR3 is TGTGCCAGCAGCCGGGGCCAGCGAAAGTGCTTC.

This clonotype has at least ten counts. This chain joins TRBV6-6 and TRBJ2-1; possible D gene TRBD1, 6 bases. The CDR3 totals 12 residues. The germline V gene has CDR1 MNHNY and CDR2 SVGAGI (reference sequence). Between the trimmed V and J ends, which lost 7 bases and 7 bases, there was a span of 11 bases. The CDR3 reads CASTRTENEQFF. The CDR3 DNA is TGTGCCAGCACCCGGACAGAGAATGAGCAGTTCTTC.

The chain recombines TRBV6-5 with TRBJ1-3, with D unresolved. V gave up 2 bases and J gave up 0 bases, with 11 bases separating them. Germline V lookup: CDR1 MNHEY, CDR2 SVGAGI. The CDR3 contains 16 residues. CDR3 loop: CASSYADPLSGNTIYF. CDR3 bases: TGTGCCAGCAGTTACGCGGACCCTCTCTCTGGAAACACCATATATTTT.

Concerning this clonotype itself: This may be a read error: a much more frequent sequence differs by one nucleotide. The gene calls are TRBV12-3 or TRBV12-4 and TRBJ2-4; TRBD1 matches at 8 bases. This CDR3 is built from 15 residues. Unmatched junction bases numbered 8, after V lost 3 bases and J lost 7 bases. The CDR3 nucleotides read TGTGCCAGCAGTTTGTATGCAGGGGGCGTGAACATTCAGTACTTC. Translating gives CASSLYAGGVNIQYF.

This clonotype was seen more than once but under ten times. CDR3: CASSPRFGRNSYEQYF. In nucleotides, the CDR3 is TGTGCCAGCAGTCCCAGGTTCGGGAGGAACTCCTACGAGCAGTACTTC. The chain has TRBV12-3 or TRBV12-4 and TRBJ2-7; TRBD2 agrees at 7 bases. CDR3 length: 16 residues. Unmatched junction bases numbered 10, after V lost 5 bases and J lost 0 bases.

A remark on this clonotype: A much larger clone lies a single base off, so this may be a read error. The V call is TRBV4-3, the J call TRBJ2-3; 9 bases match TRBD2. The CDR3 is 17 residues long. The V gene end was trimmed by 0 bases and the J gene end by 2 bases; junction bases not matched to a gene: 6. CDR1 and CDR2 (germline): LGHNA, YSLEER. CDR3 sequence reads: CASSQDKTSGYTDTQYF. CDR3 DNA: TGCGCCAGCAGCCAAGATAAGACTAGCGGCTACACAGATACGCAGTATTTT.